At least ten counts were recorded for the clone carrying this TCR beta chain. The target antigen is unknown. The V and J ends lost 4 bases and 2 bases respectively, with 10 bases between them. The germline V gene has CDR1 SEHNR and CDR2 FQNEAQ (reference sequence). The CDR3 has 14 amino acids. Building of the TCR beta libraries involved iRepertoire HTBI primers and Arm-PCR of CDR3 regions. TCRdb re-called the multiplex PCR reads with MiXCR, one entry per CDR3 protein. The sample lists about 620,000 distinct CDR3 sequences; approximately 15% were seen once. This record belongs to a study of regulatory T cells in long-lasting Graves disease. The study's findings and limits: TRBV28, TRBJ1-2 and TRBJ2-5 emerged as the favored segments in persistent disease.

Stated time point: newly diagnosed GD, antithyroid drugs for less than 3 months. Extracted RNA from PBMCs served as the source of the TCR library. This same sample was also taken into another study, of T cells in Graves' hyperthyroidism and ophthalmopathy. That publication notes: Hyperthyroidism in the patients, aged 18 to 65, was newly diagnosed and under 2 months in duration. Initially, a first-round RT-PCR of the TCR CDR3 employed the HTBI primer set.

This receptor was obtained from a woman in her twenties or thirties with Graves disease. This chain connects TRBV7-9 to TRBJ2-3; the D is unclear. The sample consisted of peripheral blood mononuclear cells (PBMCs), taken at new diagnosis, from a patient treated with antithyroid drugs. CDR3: CASSYGSHTDTQYF. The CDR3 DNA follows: TGTGCCAGCAGCTACGGGTCCCACACAGATACGCAGTATTTT. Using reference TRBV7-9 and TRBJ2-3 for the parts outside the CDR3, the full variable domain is DTGVSQNPRHKITKRGQNVTFRCDPISEHNRLYWYRQTLGQGPEFLTYFQNEAQLEKSRLLSDRFSAERPKGSFSTLEIQRTEQGDSAMYLCASSYGSHTDTQYFGPGTRLTVL.